The 27 T cell receptor beta chains below were found in one sample sequenced in a study of identical twins. TCRdb reanalysed the 5' RACE reads using MiXCR and keeps one entry per CDR3 protein. The data show about 700,000 distinct CDR3 sequences, 8% to 9% seen once. This sample was also put to use in a study of yellow fever vaccine responses in identical twins.

Sequencing was carried out using PBMCs. These receptors came from a woman younger than 30 in good health.

The J gene is TRBJ2-5, the V gene TRBV12-3 or TRBV12-4; unclear D gene. The CDR3 loop spans 16 amino acids. Trimming took 6 bases from V and 5 from J, leaving 22 bases between them. CDR3 coding DNA: TGTGCCAGCAGCCCTAGACCCCTCCCCACAATGGAGACCCAGTACTTC. Translating it yields CASSPRPLPTMETQYF.

This clonotype has a count of ten or more. The rearrangement links TRBV9 to TRBJ2-1, with TRBD2 matching 8 bases. Germline V CDR1 and CDR2: SGDLS, YYNGEE. The junction had 6 bases not matched to a gene; V was cut back by 4 bases and J by 3 bases. CDR3 length equals 15 residues. The CDR3 loop is CASSPGGANYNEQFF. For the CDR3, the DNA is TGTGCCAGCAGCCCGGGGGGGGCCAACTACAATGAGCAGTTCTTC.

This clonotype occurred a few times. The junction shows a germline mismatch at one end, possibly a read error. The chain has TRBV7-9 and TRBJ2-7, with a weak D call TRBD1 (6 bases). The germline V gene encodes CDR1 SEHNR and CDR2 FQNEAQ (reference sequence). This CDR3 spans 14 amino acids. CDR3 loop: CASGFGQLKYEQYF. The CDR3 DNA follows: TGTGCCAGCGGCTTCGGACAGCTGAAATACGAGCAGTACTTC.

This chain uses TRBV3-1 with TRBJ2-6; D gene uncertain. Trimming left V 4 bases short and J 3 bases short, with 10 bases between. This CDR3 is 15 amino acids long. The germline V gene has CDR1 LGHDT and CDR2 YNNKEL (reference sequence). The CDR3 sequence is CASSPDLGGANVLTF. The CDR3 nucleotides read TGTGCCAGCAGCCCTGACCTGGGTGGGGCCAACGTCCTGACTTTC.

This clonotype turned up a few times. The chain has TRBV7-2 and TRBJ2-7, with 13 positions matching TRBD2. The CDR3 totals 16 residues. The J segment lost 4 bases and the V segment lost 6 bases, leaving 9 bases of the junction unmatched. Germline V CDR1 and CDR2: SGHTA, FQGNSA. The CDR3 sequence is CASRPTGTSGTYEQYF. CDR3 DNA sequence: TGTGCCAGCAGACCTACCGGGACTAGCGGGACGTACGAGCAGTACTTC.

The genes are TRBV10-2 and TRBJ2-1; 10 bases agree with TRBD2. The ends lost 2 bases at V and 5 bases at J; junction bases unmatched: 12. The CDR3 is 18 residues long. The germline V gene encodes CDR1 WSHSY and CDR2 SAAADI. The CDR3 reads CASSERLGSGRANNEQFF. CDR3 nucleotide sequence: TGCGCCAGCAGTGAGCGCCTCGGGAGCGGGAGGGCCAACAATGAGCAGTTCTTC.

The table lists this clonotype with a few counts. J is TRBJ2-3 and V is TRBV12-3 or TRBV12-4; unclear D gene. The CDR3 has 13 amino acids. Trimming removed 3 bases from V and 2 bases from J, with 6 bases in between. The CDR3 DNA reads TGTGCCAGCAGTTTGCACACCACAGATACGCAGTATTTT. Its translation is CASSLHTTDTQYF.

This clonotype was detected a few times. The genes are TRBV27 and TRBJ2-7; D not certain. CDR1 MNHEY and CDR2 SMNVEV come from the germline V gene (reference sequence). The CDR3 runs to 14 residues. V was clipped by 2 bases and J by 1 base, with 9 bases between them. CDR3 nucleotide sequence: TGTGCCAGCAGTTTAAGCCCCTTTTCCTACGAGCAGTACTTC. This gives the protein CASSLSPFSYEQYF.

This clonotype was detected a few times. The chain is built from TRBV3-1 and TRBJ1-5; D unresolved. CDR1 LGHDT and CDR2 YNNKEL come from the germline V gene (reference sequence). Trimming stripped 3 bases from V and 0 bases from J, with 6 bases between. The CDR3 sequence is 14 residues long. The CDR3 nucleotides read TGTGCCAGCAGCCATGCGGGTAGCAATCAGCCCCAGCATTTT. Translation: CASSHAGSNQPQHF.

This clonotype was found once. The chain uses TRBV4-3 and TRBJ2-2, with 11 nucleotides matching TRBD2. The CDR3 is 17 amino acids. Unmatched junction bases numbered 3, after V lost 0 bases and J lost 3 bases. Per the germline V gene, CDR1 is LGHNA and CDR2 is YSLEER. The CDR3, as DNA: TGCGCCAGCAGCCAAGAGACTAGCGGGAAGCACACCGGGGAGCTGTTTTTT. This sequence encodes CASSQETSGKHTGELFF.

V is TRBV27 and J is TRBJ2-7; 9 nucleotides match TRBD2. V lost 4 bases and J lost 3; bases outside the gene matches: 7. The CDR3 totals 15 residues. Germline assignment: CDR1 MNHEY and CDR2 SMNVEV (reference sequence). The CDR3 region has the DNA TGTGCCAGCAGTTATGGCGGGGGGGCTGGCTACGAGCAGTACTTC. It encodes CASSYGGGAGYEQYF.

The chain couples TRBV29-1 to TRBJ2-5; D ambiguous. V was cut by 2 bases and J by 4 bases, with 14 bases left in between. CDR1 and CDR2 from the germline V gene are SQVTM and ANQGSEA. The length of the CDR3 is 14 residues. The CDR3 protein is CSVEPVELGETQYF. The CDR3 nucleotides read TGCAGCGTTGAACCGGTAGAGTTAGGAGAGACCCAGTACTTC.

J is TRBJ2-4 and V is TRBV10-1; TRBD1 matches 9 bases. Germline CDR1 and CDR2: WNHNN and SYGVQD (reference sequence). The CDR3 consists of 14 residues. The ends lost 4 bases at V and 7 bases at J; junction bases unmatched: 5. CDR3 DNA: TGCGCCAGCAGTGGGGCGACAGGGGGTAACATTCAGTACTTC. Translated: CASSGATGGNIQYF.

This clonotype was picked up a small number of times. The rearrangement joins TRBV29-1 to TRBJ2-7; 8 bases match TRBD1. Germline CDR1 is SQVTM and CDR2 is ANQGSEA. Losses at the gene ends were 6 bases for V and 3 bases for J; bases not matched to a gene: 22. The CDR3 totals 18 residues. The DNA of the CDR3 is TGCAGCGTGACCACGCAGGGGGCTAACGACAAGCTTAGCTACGAGCAGTACTTC. Translation gives CSVTTQGANDKLSYEQYF.

The chain couples TRBV11-3 to TRBJ2-7, with D possibly matching TRBD2 (6 bases). V was trimmed by 1 base and J by 4 bases, leaving 14 bases between them. This CDR3 contains 15 residues. Germline V gene sequence: CDR1 SGHNT, CDR2 YENEEA. This CDR3 reads CASSLGVGEDYEQYF. CDR3 nucleotides: TGTGCCAGCAGCTTAGGAGTGGGGGAGGATTACGAGCAGTACTTC.

This clonotype was seen only a few times. The V gene is TRBV15, the J gene TRBJ2-5; 7 nucleotides align to TRBD1. This CDR3 spans 14 amino acids. V lost 5 bases, J lost 5 bases, and 8 bases stayed unmatched. Germline V gives CDR1 LNHNV, CDR2 YYDKDF (reference sequence). The CDR3 is CATSSQGNGETQYF. Here the CDR3 DNA reads TGTGCCACCAGCTCACAGGGGAACGGGGAGACCCAGTACTTC.

This clonotype was recorded many times. The gene calls are TRBV5-1 and TRBJ2-1; 7 bases map to TRBD2. The CDR3 spans 11 residues. With V trimmed by 9 bases and J by 5 bases, 2 bases remained unmatched. The germline CDR1 and CDR2 sequences are SGHRS and YFSETQ. Here the CDR3 reads CATSGNNEQFF. Here the CDR3 DNA reads TGCGCCACGAGCGGGAACAATGAGCAGTTCTTC.

In its sample, this clonotype was seen a few times. The gene calls are TRBV20-1 and TRBJ2-3; TRBD1 or TRBD2 may be the D gene (5 bases each). This CDR3 comprises 13 residues. Germline CDR1 DFQATT, CDR2 SNEGSKA (reference sequence). The CDR3 reads CRARGASTDTQYF. CDR3 DNA: TGCAGGGCGAGGGGTGCCAGCACAGATACGCAGTATTTT.

This clonotype was found many times. The V and J genes are TRBV12-3 or TRBV12-4 and TRBJ2-1; unclear D gene. V shed 2 bases and J shed 5 bases, with 16 bases lying between them. This CDR3 region has 16 residues. The CDR3: CASSLSGSRSNNEQFF. In DNA, the CDR3 is TGTGCCAGCAGTTTATCCGGGTCTCGGAGTAACAATGAGCAGTTCTTC.

There are many counts of this clonotype. This chain's CDR3 is CASTRSSGSGDTQYF. In DNA, the CDR3 is TGTGCCAGCACCAGGTCTAGCGGGAGCGGTGATACGCAGTATTTT. The chain recombines TRBV6-2 or TRBV6-3 with TRBJ2-3; 10 bases fit TRBD2. V shed 7 bases and J 6 bases; nucleotides not matched to a gene: 10. Germline CDR1 reads MNHEY; CDR2 reads SVGEGT. The CDR3 is 15 amino acids.

This clonotype was picked up a small number of times. V is TRBV28 and J is TRBJ1-6; D unresolved. V was shortened by 7 bases and J by 2 bases, with 6 bases between the two germline ends. The CDR3 length is 13 residues. Per germline, CDR1 MDHEN and CDR2 SYDVKM. For the CDR3, the DNA is TGTGCCAGCACCTTGCCCTATAATTCACCCCTCCACTTT. Its translation is CASTLPYNSPLHF.

This clonotype was detected many times. The chain has TRBV5-1 and TRBJ1-4, with D hard to call. The CDR3 consists of 15 residues. Germline V lookup: CDR1 SGHRS, CDR2 YFSETQ. The V and J ends lost 5 bases and 1 base respectively, with 12 bases between them. This CDR3 is CASSDDTRTNEKLFF. For the CDR3, the DNA is TGCGCCAGCAGTGATGACACAAGAACTAATGAAAAACTGTTTTTT.

J is TRBJ2-4 and V is TRBV4-3; 12 bases align to TRBD2. The V and J ends lost 1 base and 1 base, in that order; junction bases with no gene match: 8. Per the germline V gene, CDR1 is LGHNA and CDR2 is YSLEER. This CDR3 is 19 amino acids long. The CDR3, as DNA: TGCGCCAGCAGCCAAGTACTAGCGGGAGGAACCTTCGCCAAAAACATTCAGTACTTC. Translation gives CASSQVLAGGTFAKNIQYF.

Comments on this clonotype: A much larger clone differs by one base, so this may be a read error. The V gene is TRBV24-1, the J gene TRBJ2-1, with 10 bases matching TRBD2. CDR1 and CDR2 (germline): KGHDR, SFDVKD. The CDR3 totals 19 residues. CDR3 nucleotide sequence: TGTGCCACCAGTGATACCCTAGCGGGAGTACCCGGAGAGGACAATGAGCAGCTCTTC. Amino acids: CATSDTLAGVPGEDNEQLF.

There are a few counts of this clonotype. CDR3 sequence: CASSSDGSRLEQYF. As DNA, the CDR3 is TGTGCCAGCAGTTCCGATGGGTCCCGGCTTGAGCAGTACTTC. The chain is built from TRBV27 and TRBJ2-7; unclear D gene. Germline-derived CDR1 and CDR2 are MNHEY and SMNVEV (reference sequence). V gave up 4 bases and J gave up 7 bases, with 17 bases separating them. This CDR3 region has 14 residues.

The chain employs TRBV4-1 and TRBJ2-5; D may correspond to TRBD1 or TRBD2 (6 bases each). The V gene's germline CDR1 is MGHRA and CDR2 YSYEKL. The CDR3 loop spans 14 amino acids. V dropped 0 bases and J dropped 5 bases, with 10 bases sitting between them. In nucleotides, the CDR3 is TGCGCCAGCAGCCAAGATCGAGGGGGGGAGACCCAGTACTTC. Protein sequence: CASSQDRGGETQYF.

V usage is TRBV5-1 and J usage is TRBJ2-7, with D possibly matching TRBD1 (5 bases). Deletions cut 0 bases from V and 2 bases from J, with 15 bases between. The CDR3 length is 16 residues. The germline V gene has CDR1 SGHRS and CDR2 YFSETQ. The CDR3 region is CASSLAPPTGTYEQYF. DNA of the CDR3: TGCGCCAGCAGCTTGGCCCCTCCTACAGGTACCTACGAGCAGTACTTC.